Shown below are 6 T cell receptor beta chains from a single sample sequenced in a study of blood T cells in healthy people across ages. The second PCR ran about 6 to 11 cycles with a sample-barcoded 5' primer and J-beta primers. TCRdb passed the 5' RACE reads through MiXCR, listing each CDR3 protein once. The repertoire consists of 540,000 or so distinct CDR3 sequences, with 25% to 30% occurring once and the leading ten covering 15% to 20%. Sequencing was performed on blood. These receptors all stem from a woman aged 70-85 years in good health.

The chain couples TRBV9 to TRBJ1-3; unclear D gene. Germline-derived CDR1 and CDR2 are SGDLS and YYNGEE. The CDR3 covers 15 residues. The V and J ends lost 0 bases and 3 bases respectively, with 10 bases between them. The CDR3 sequence: CASSVGGEGGNTIYF. The CDR3 nucleotides read TGTGCCAGCAGCGTAGGCGGAGAAGGTGGAAACACCATATATTTT.

This clonotype came up once. V and J are TRBV7-2 and TRBJ2-7; possibly TRBD1 or TRBD2 for D (6 bases each). The CDR3 is made up of 11 amino acids. From germline, CDR1 is SGHTA and CDR2 FQGNSA. V was pared by 5 bases and J by 9 bases, with 11 bases between. CDR3: CASSAKGGQYF. The CDR3, as DNA: TGTGCCAGCAGCGCCAAGGGGGGGCAGTACTTC.

This chain connects TRBV3-1 to TRBJ1-4, with 10 bases identical to TRBD1. CDR3 size: 15 residues. The ends lost 4 bases at V and 5 bases at J; junction bases unmatched: 4. Germline values: CDR1 LGHDT, CDR2 YNNKEL (reference sequence). This CDR3 reads CASSRGTGENEKLFF. The CDR3, as DNA: TGTGCCAGCAGCCGCGGGACAGGGGAAAATGAAAAACTGTTTTTT.

The chain carries TRBV19 and TRBJ2-7; a weak D match, TRBD1 (5 bases). The CDR3 covers 15 residues. V was clipped by 6 bases and J by 6 bases, with 21 bases between them. Germline V gene lookup returns CDR1 LNHDA and CDR2 SQIVND (reference sequence). The CDR3 DNA reads TGTGCCAGTAGGCCAGGGATTACGCGTCCTTGCGAGCAGTACTTC. The encoded protein is CASRPGITRPCEQYF.

The chain has TRBV6-2 or TRBV6-3 and TRBJ2-1, with D perhaps TRBD1 (5 bases). The CDR3 extends over 14 amino acids. Trimming shortened V by 4 bases and J by 6 bases, and 13 bases separated the two germline ends. Germline CDR1 reads MNHEY; CDR2 reads SVGEGT. The CDR3, as DNA: TGTGCCAGCAGTTCTAGAGGACAAATCAATGAGCAGTTCTTC. Translation: CASSSRGQINEQFF.

The V gene is TRBV7-2, the J gene TRBJ2-7, with D possibly matching TRBD1 (6 bases). Germline CDR1 and CDR2: SGHTA and FQGNSA. The CDR3 loop spans 15 amino acids. V was cut by 1 base and J by 3 bases, with 13 bases left in between. In DNA, the CDR3 is TGTGCCAGCAGCTTAGACGGACAGTGGGACTACGAGCAGTACTTC. Translation: CASSLDGQWDYEQYF.